These T cell receptor beta chains were read from a single sample in a study of blood T cell repertoires in COVID-19. Using immunoSEQ multiplex PCR, the repertoire was profiled, and TCRdb retains in-frame clones only, with some absent. The data show approximately 220,000 clones, 65% to 85% seen once. The sample was PBMCs or T cells enriched from blood (not recorded which). These receptors all stem from a middle-aged woman who had recovered from COVID-19. The CDR3 runs from the conserved cysteine through the conserved F or W. D genes are given only for firm matches. Not all rows give a size; the values are once, few, many and, for expanded clones, a class.

TRBV7-9,14,TRBJ2-1,NA,TRBD2,CASSFGGGPGEQFF,TGTGCCAGCAGCTTTGGGGGAGGGCCTGGTGAGCAGTTCTTC
TRBV7-2,15,TRBJ1-4,NA,TRBD1,CASSSLGTGNEKLFF,TGTGCCAGCAGCTCCCTAGGGACAGGGAATGAAAAACTGTTTTTT
TRBV15,15,TRBJ2-1,few,NA,CATSTGFGEYNEQFF,TGTGCCACCAGCACTGGGTTTGGGGAGTACAATGAGCAGTTCTTC
TRBV29-1,12,TRBJ1-1,once,NA,CSVDTEPQVAFF,TGCAGCGTTGACACTGAGCCCCAAGTGGCTTTCTTT
TRBV10-1,15,TRBJ1-6,NA,TRBD1,CASQTGTGGNSPLHF,TGCGCCAGCCAAACCGGGACAGGGGGTAATTCACCCCTCCACTTT
TRBV19,13,TRBJ1-5,NA,NA,CASRRGLRQPQHF,TGTGCCAGTAGACGGGGGTTGCGTCAGCCCCAGCATTTT
TRBV6-5,15,TRBJ2-1,NA,TRBD2,CASSRLAGAVNEQFF,TGTGCCAGCAGTCGCCTAGCGGGAGCGGTCAATGAGCAGTTCTTC
TRBV6-5,14,TRBJ1-1,NA,TRBD1,CASRRDRGNTEAFF,TGTGCCAGCAGGAGGGACAGGGGAAACACTGAAGCTTTCTTT
TRBV11-3,18,TRBJ2-2,NA,NA,CASSLRPGIMLNTGELFF,TGTGCCAGCAGCTTGCGGCCGGGTATTATGCTGAACACCGGGGAGCTGTTTTTT
TRBV27,11,TRBJ2-3,NA,NA,CASTSTDTQYF,TGTGCCTCCACATCCACAGATACGCAGTATTTT
TRBV10-3,19,TRBJ2-1,NA,TRBD2,CAISGTRNDSGRGNNEQFF,TGTGCCATCAGTGGAACCAGAAATGACAGCGGGAGGGGGAACAATGAGCAGTTCTTC